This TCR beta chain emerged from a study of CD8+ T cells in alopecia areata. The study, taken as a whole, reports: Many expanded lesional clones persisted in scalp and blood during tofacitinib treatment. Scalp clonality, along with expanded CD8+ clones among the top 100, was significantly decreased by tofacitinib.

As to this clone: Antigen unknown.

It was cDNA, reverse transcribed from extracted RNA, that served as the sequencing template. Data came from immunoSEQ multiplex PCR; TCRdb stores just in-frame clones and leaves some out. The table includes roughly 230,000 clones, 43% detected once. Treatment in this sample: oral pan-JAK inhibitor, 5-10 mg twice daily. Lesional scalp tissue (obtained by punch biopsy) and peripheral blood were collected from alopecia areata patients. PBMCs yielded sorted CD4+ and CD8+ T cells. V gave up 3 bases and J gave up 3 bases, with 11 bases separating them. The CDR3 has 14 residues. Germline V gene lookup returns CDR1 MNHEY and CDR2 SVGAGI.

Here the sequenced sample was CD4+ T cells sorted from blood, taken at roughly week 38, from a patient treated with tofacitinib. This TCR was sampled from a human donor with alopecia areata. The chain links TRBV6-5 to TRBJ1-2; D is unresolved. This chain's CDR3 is CASSYAGAYYGYTF. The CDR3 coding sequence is TGTGCCAGCAGTTATGCGGGAGCCTACTATGGCTACACCTTC.